These 26 T cell receptor beta chains originate from one sample sequenced in a study of blood T cells in healthy people across ages. For the second PCR, which ran for about 6 to 11 cycles, a sample-barcoded 5' primer and a J-beta primer mix were used. In TCRdb, the 5' RACE reads were re-called with MiXCR into one record per CDR3 protein. The sample has under 850,000 distinct CDR3 sequences; roughly 40% are singletons. Sequencing was done on a sample of blood. These TCRs come from a man in his late teens or twenties in good health.

The chain links TRBV5-1 to TRBJ1-5; 10 bases are shared with TRBD1. The CDR3 spans 16 residues. V dropped 4 bases and J dropped 7; count of bases not matched to a gene: 11. Germline CDR1 reads SGHRS; CDR2 reads YFSETQ. CDR3 coding DNA: TGCGCCAGCAGCCCCGAGGGGGGACAGGGGCGACAGCCCCAGCATTTT. Translated, it gives CASSPEGGQGRQPQHF.

The chain is built from TRBV7-2 and TRBJ2-4; tentatively, D is TRBD2 (5 bases). This CDR3 is built from 11 residues. Germline CDR1 is SGHTA and CDR2 is FQGNSA. Trimming stripped 8 bases from V and 6 bases from J, with 8 bases between. In DNA, the CDR3 is TGTGCCAGCCGACGGGGAAACATTCAGTACTTC. Translation: CASRRGNIQYF.

This clonotype appeared many times. The gene calls are TRBV19 and TRBJ2-3; D is unresolved. The CDR3 is made up of 13 amino acids. Trimming left V 3 bases short and J 2 bases short, with 6 bases between. From germline, CDR1 is LNHDA and CDR2 SQIVND (reference sequence). The CDR3 loop is CASSMGNTDTQYF. CDR3 bases: TGTGCCAGTAGTATGGGAAACACAGATACGCAGTATTTT.

This clonotype was observed a handful of times. CDR3 sequence (DNA): TGCAGCGTTGTGGAGTCACTTTACGGTGAAAAACTGTTTTTT. Residues: CSVVESLYGEKLFF. The genes are TRBV29-1 and TRBJ1-4, with unresolved D. The CDR3 consists of 14 residues. Trimming left V 4 bases short and J 7 bases short, with 16 bases between. Germline-derived CDR1 and CDR2 are SQVTM and ANQGSEA.

This clonotype was detected only a few times. V and J are TRBV10-3 and TRBJ2-7; 7 bases agree with TRBD1. This CDR3 is built from 13 residues. The J segment lost 2 bases and the V segment lost 10 bases, leaving 8 bases of the junction unmatched. Per germline, CDR1 ENHRY and CDR2 SYGVKD. CDR3 in amino acids: CATRQGRPYEQYF. CDR3 nucleotide sequence: TGTGCCACTCGACAGGGTAGACCCTACGAGCAGTACTTC.

This clonotype was observed a few times. The chain carries TRBV12-3 or TRBV12-4 and TRBJ2-1; D might be TRBD2 (7 bases). The CDR3 is 13 residues long. Deletions cut 5 bases from V and 9 bases from J, with 14 bases between. CDR3 residues: CASSGRGIGEQFF. The CDR3 DNA is TGTGCCAGCAGTGGGAGGGGGATTGGTGAGCAGTTCTTC.

The sample holds a few counts of this clonotype. A far larger clone is just one base off, so this is likely a read error. The rearrangement links TRBV5-1 to TRBJ2-5; D gene ambiguous. Germline-derived CDR1 and CDR2 are SGHRS and YFSETQ. The CDR3 totals 11 residues. DNA for the CDR3: TGCGCCAGCATCTTGGAAGAGACCCAGTACTTC. Translated, it gives CASILEETQYF.

The chain recombines TRBV6-6 with TRBJ1-5; D unclear. With 6 bases removed from V and 7 bases from J, the gap between germline ends came to 10 bases. The CDR3 has 12 residues. Per germline, CDR1 MNHNY and CDR2 SVGAGI (reference sequence). The DNA for the CDR3 is TGTGCCAGCAGCATTGAGGGCCAGCCCCAGCATTTT. Translated, it gives CASSIEGQPQHF.

Regarding this clonotype: The CDR3 does not close with the conserved phenylalanine or tryptophan, likely indicating a read error. This chain uses TRBV19 with TRBJ2-7, with D hard to call. Trimming took off 7 bases at V and 6 bases at J, with 4 bases between the two ends. This CDR3 is built from 9 residues. CDR1 is LNHDA and CDR2 is SQIVND in the germline V gene (reference sequence). The DNA of the CDR3 is TGTGCCAGTATCTCCGAGCAGTACCTC. It translates to CASISEQYL.

This clonotype showed up many times. V is TRBV15 and J is TRBJ2-3; TRBD2 might be the D (5 bases). Germline V gene sequence: CDR1 LNHNV, CDR2 YYDKDF (reference sequence). This CDR3 has 15 amino acids. Trimming cost V 6 bases and J 0 bases, with 13 bases left between them. CDR3 nucleotides: TGTGCCACCAGTAGTTGGACGGGAAGCACAGATACGCAGTATTTT. Protein: CATSSWTGSTDTQYF.

The J gene is TRBJ1-6, the V gene TRBV4-3; a weak D match, TRBD1 (6 bases). Germline V gene lookup returns CDR1 LGHNA and CDR2 YSLEER. V lost 4 bases, J lost 9 bases, and 22 bases lay in between. This CDR3 is 17 amino acids long. The CDR3 DNA is TGCGCCAGCAGCCGTACCCGGCCGGGGCAGGGGAGTTCACCCCTCCACTTT. Encoded protein: CASSRTRPGQGSSPLHF.

This clonotype was counted a few times. This chain connects TRBV6-2 or TRBV6-3 to TRBJ1-1; D gene uncertain. Between the trimmed V and J ends, which lost 5 bases and 2 bases, there was a span of 12 bases. The CDR3 has 14 residues. The germline gives CDR1 MNHEY, CDR2 SVGEGT. This CDR3 reads CASSAAQPNTEAFF. The DNA of the CDR3 is TGTGCCAGCAGTGCAGCACAGCCTAACACTGAAGCTTTCTTT.

The V and J genes are TRBV4-3 and TRBJ2-2; 11 nucleotides align to TRBD2. J was trimmed by 1 base and V by 2 bases; bases with no gene match: 0. The germline V gene has CDR1 LGHNA and CDR2 YSLEER. The CDR3 covers 16 residues. The CDR3 reads CASSQLAGGNTGELFF. DNA of the CDR3: TGCGCCAGCAGCCAACTAGCGGGGGGGAACACCGGGGAGCTGTTTTTT.

This clonotype was counted many times. The genes are TRBV20-1 and TRBJ1-5, with D unclear. The CDR3 has 12 amino acids. From germline, CDR1 is DFQATT and CDR2 SNEGSKA (reference sequence). V lost 3 bases to trimming and J lost 3 bases, with 6 bases between them. This CDR3 reads CSASGPNQPQHF. CDR3 sequence (DNA): TGCAGTGCTAGTGGGCCCAATCAGCCCCAGCATTTT.

The chain couples TRBV20-1 to TRBJ1-4; D possibly corresponds to TRBD1 (5 bases). With 1 base removed from V and 6 bases from J, the gap between germline ends came to 9 bases. The CDR3 extends over 13 amino acids. Germline V lookup: CDR1 DFQATT, CDR2 SNEGSKA (reference sequence). CDR3 protein: CSARGQGYEKLFF. CDR3 in DNA: TGCAGTGCTAGAGGTCAGGGATATGAAAAACTGTTTTTT.

This clonotype showed up many times. The chain uses TRBV12-3 or TRBV12-4 and TRBJ2-7; 11 nucleotides match TRBD1. V shed 8 bases and J 6 bases; nucleotides not matched to a gene: 9. The length of the CDR3 is 14 residues. CDR3 sequence: CASASDRGHIEQYF. The CDR3 DNA reads TGTGCCAGCGCGTCGGACAGGGGGCATATCGAGCAGTACTTC.

Comment on this clonotype: A much larger clone sits a single nucleotide away, making a read error possible. CDR3 region: CANSLRGGQPQHF. The CDR3 DNA reads TGTGCCAACAGTTTACGGGGAGGTCAGCCCCAGCATTTT. The chain uses TRBV12-3 or TRBV12-4 and TRBJ1-5; D is unclear. The CDR3 contains 13 residues.

This sequence joins TRBV7-2 and TRBJ2-1; a possible D gene is TRBD1 (5 bases). Trimming removed 5 bases at V and 2 bases at J, with 13 bases between. CDR1 and CDR2 (germline): SGHTA, FQGNSA. CDR3 length: 15 residues. CDR3 nucleotide sequence: TGTGCCAGCAGCCCGGGTAGGGGAACCTACAATGAGCAGTTCTTC. Residues: CASSPGRGTYNEQFF. The full variable domain, rest sourced from reference TRBV7-2 and TRBJ2-1, is GAGVSQSPSNKVTEKGKDVELRCDPISGHTALYWYRQSLGQGLEFLIYFQGNSAPDKSGLPSDRFSAERTGGSVSTLTIQRTQQEDSAVYLCASSPGRGTYNEQFFGPGTRLTVL.

This clonotype was counted ten times or more. V is TRBV4-2 and J is TRBJ2-5; 11 bases align to TRBD2. Germline loops: CDR1 LGHNA, CDR2 YNFKEQ. This CDR3 has 16 amino acids. Losses at the gene ends were 0 bases for V and 1 base for J; bases not matched to a gene: 1. The CDR3 sequence is CASSQDGTSGQETQYF. CDR3 sequence (DNA): TGTGCCAGCAGCCAAGATGGGACTAGCGGCCAAGAGACCCAGTACTTC.

Points on this clonotype: A much larger clone differs from this one at a single base, so this may be a read error. The V gene is TRBV6-5, the J gene TRBJ2-1; either TRBD1 or TRBD2 may fit D (6 bases each). Germline CDR1 reads MNHEY; CDR2 reads SVGAGI. CDR3 length equals 13 residues. Here the CDR3 reads CASTRAGGNGQFF. CDR3 sequence (DNA): TGTGCCAGCACCAGGGCCGGGGGCAATGGGCAGTTCTTC.

The rearrangement links TRBV3-1 to TRBJ2-5; TRBD2 matches at 7 bases. With 3 bases clipped from V and 11 bases from J, the junction kept 12 bases outside the gene matches. The CDR3 runs to 14 residues. CDR1 is LGHDT and CDR2 is YNNKEL in the germline V gene (reference sequence). The CDR3 loop reads CASSHWGGRDEQYF. In DNA form, the CDR3 reads TGTGCCAGCAGCCACTGGGGGGGGAGGGATGAGCAGTACTTC.

This clonotype was counted between two and nine times. This chain links TRBV27 with TRBJ1-5; the D gene is possibly TRBD1 (6 bases). V was trimmed by 2 bases and J by 6 bases, leaving 8 bases between them. The germline V gene has CDR1 MNHEY and CDR2 SMNVEV (reference sequence). The CDR3 is 13 residues long. CDR3 amino acids: CASSLRGIQPQHF. Written as DNA, the CDR3 is TGTGCCAGCAGTTTAAGGGGGATTCAGCCCCAGCATTTT.

The J gene is TRBJ2-1, the V gene TRBV20-1, with D tentatively TRBD1 (6 bases). The end of the DNA aligns better with TRBJ2-7, so the J call may be wrong. The CDR3 extends over 14 amino acids. Germline assignment: CDR1 DFQATT and CDR2 SNEGSKA (reference sequence). CDR3 sequence: CSGQGQSSYNEQYF. DNA of the CDR3: TGCAGTGGCCAAGGACAGAGCTCCTACAATGAGCAGTACTTC.

The chain recombines TRBV5-1 with TRBJ1-4; 10 positions agree with TRBD1. The V segment lost 4 bases and the J segment 2 bases; nucleotides outside the gene matches: 2. CDR1 SGHRS and CDR2 YFSETQ come from the germline V gene. The CDR3 extends over 15 amino acids. The CDR3 DNA reads TGCGCCAGCAGCATGGACAGGGGGACTAATGAAAAACTGTTTTTT. It yields the protein CASSMDRGTNEKLFF.

This clonotype was observed many times. This CDR3 is CASSETSPTADTQYF. For the CDR3, the DNA is TGTGCCAGCAGTGAGACTAGCCCGACTGCAGATACGCAGTATTTT. The chain couples TRBV25-1 to TRBJ2-3, with TRBD2 matching 7 bases. This CDR3 is 15 amino acids long. V lost 3 bases, J lost 4 bases, and 7 bases stayed unmatched. The germline V gene encodes CDR1 MGHDK and CDR2 SYGVNS.

This clonotype was found a few times. This rearrangement joins TRBV20-1 to TRBJ2-5, with TRBD1 matching 10 bases. Germline CDR1 DFQATT, CDR2 SNEGSKA (reference sequence). V lost 2 bases to trimming and J lost 11 bases; unmatched junction nucleotides: 8. This CDR3 is 13 amino acids long. CDR3 residues: CSARRTGGIEQYF. For the CDR3, the DNA is TGCAGTGCTAGACGGACAGGGGGTATTGAGCAGTACTTC.